These T cell receptor beta chains were read from a single sample in a study of shared clonotypes between healthy human individuals. Only in-frame clones appear in the TCRdb table, and some are missing; sequencing was by immunoSEQ multiplex PCR. The sample holds around 1.1 million clones, 77% seen once. Sequencing was performed on memory CD4+ T cells from PBMCs. The receptors originated from a man between 18 and 29 years old in good health. Some clones in this sample may be carry-over from other donors' samples. Both conserved end residues are part of each CDR3. The order of the fields is V gene, clone size, J gene, D gene, CDR3 length, CDR3 protein, CDR3 DNA. D genes are given only for firm matches. Clone sizes are given selectively: once, few, many, or a class where the clone is expanded.

>TRBV5-1|-|TRBJ1-4|-|15
CASNPGVTTNEKLFF
TGCGCCAGCAACCCAGGGGTTACAACTAATGAAAAACTGTTTTTT
>TRBV7-2|-|TRBJ1-1|TRBD1|16
CASSLSTTGVNTEAFF
TGTGCCAGCAGCTTGTCGACGACAGGGGTGAACACTGAAGCTTTCTTT
>TRBV28|once|TRBJ2-7|TRBD1|14
CASSTRQGAMEQYF
TGTGCCAGCAGTACACGACAGGGGGCAATGGAGCAGTACTTC
>TRBV11-3|few|TRBJ2-3|-|14
CASSLGTVTDTQYF
TGTGCCAGCAGCTTAGGGACAGTCACAGATACGCAGTATTTT
>TRBV21-1|-|TRBJ2-5|-|15
CASSKEILYQETQYF
TGTGCCAGCAGCAAAGAGATATTGTACCAAGAGACCCAGTACTTC
>TRBV4-2|once|TRBJ1-5|-|15
CASSQDRQGRQPQHF
TGTGCCAGCAGCCAAGATCGGCAGGGGCGTCAGCCCCAGCATTTT
>TRBV6-1|-|TRBJ1-1|-|11
CASIEEPEAFF
TGTGCCAGCATAGAAGAGCCTGAAGCTTTCTTT
>TRBV6-5|-|TRBJ2-7|TRBD1|15
CASRRTGQSSYEQYF
TGTGCCAGCAGGCGAACGGGACAGAGCTCCTACGAGCAGTACTTC
>TRBV28|many|TRBJ1-2|-|15
CASRHSNARDGGYTF
TGTGCCAGCAGACACTCAAACGCCCGGGACGGTGGCTACACCTTC
>TRBV5-4|-|TRBJ2-5|TRBD1|15
CASSLSGTGKETQYF
TGTGCCAGCAGCTTATCCGGGACAGGGAAAGAGACCCAGTACTTC
>TRBV5-8|-|TRBJ2-2|TRBD1|15
CASSSRDRATGELFF
TGTGCCAGCAGCTCCCGGGACAGGGCCACCGGGGAGCTGTTTTTT
>TRBV28|-|TRBJ1-1|-|13
CASSRWTTPKAFF
TGTGCCAGCAGTCGTTGGACCACTCCTAAGGCTTTCTTT
>TRBV4-3|-|TRBJ2-5|-|17
CASSQGLRPTMAETQYF
TGCGCCAGCAGCCAAGGACTAAGACCTACGATGGCAGAGACCCAGTACTTC
>TRBV27|few|TRBJ1-2|-|13
CASSFRPLYGYTF
TGTGCCAGCAGTTTCCGGCCCCTCTATGGCTACACCTTC
>TRBV11-2|-|TRBJ2-7|TRBD2|16
CASSLDGVAGVWEQYF
TGTGCCAGCAGCTTAGATGGGGTAGCGGGAGTATGGGAGCAGTACTTC
>TRBV27|-|TRBJ1-1|TRBD1|15
CASRLHRGQSTEAFF
TGTGCCAGCAGGCTCCACAGGGGGCAGAGCACTGAAGCTTTCTTT
>TRBV2|-|TRBJ2-2|-|13
CASVQTATGELFF
TGTGCCAGCGTCCAGACGGCTACCGGGGAGCTGTTTTTT
>TRBV4-1|many|TRBJ2-7|TRBD1|13
CATARSTGLEQYF
TGCGCCACCGCCCGATCGACAGGGTTAGAGCAGTACTTC
>TRBV4-1|-|TRBJ2-1|TRBD2|16
CASSQGLAGGKNEQFF
TGCGCCAGCAGCCAAGGACTAGCGGGAGGAAAAAATGAGCAGTTCTTC
>TRBV5-1|-|TRBJ2-1|-|15
CASSLEDPSYNEQFF
TGCGCCAGCAGCTTGGAGGACCCTTCCTACAATGAGCAGTTCTTC
>TRBV5-1|-|TRBJ2-5|TRBD1|15
CASSPTGQGQETQYF
TGCGCCAGCAGCCCTACGGGACAGGGGCAAGAGACCCAGTACTTC
>TRBV5-1|-|TRBJ2-1|TRBD2|16
CASSLEPAGLYNEQFF
TGCGCCAGCAGCTTGGAACCAGCGGGGCTCTACAATGAGCAGTTCTTC
>TRBV5-5|-|TRBJ1-5|-|16
CASSLRDIYSNQPQHF
TGTGCCAGCAGCTTGAGGGACATATATAGCAATCAGCCCCAGCATTTT
>TRBV5-5|-|TRBJ1-5|-|14
CASSLGPLGQPQHF
TGTGCCAGCAGCTTGGGGCCGTTGGGTCAGCCCCAGCATTTT
>TRBV10-3|-|TRBJ2-3|TRBD1|14
CAISVAGGSDTQYF
TGTGCCATCAGTGTGGCAGGGGGTTCAGATACGCAGTATTTT
>TRBV19|-|TRBJ2-5|-|15
CASSIVKGSQETQYF
TGTGCCAGTAGTATAGTTAAGGGGAGCCAAGAGACCCAGTACTTC
>TRBV5-1|-|TRBJ2-3|-|12
CASSSRTDTQYF
TGCGCCAGCAGCTCGAGGACAGATACGCAGTATTTT
>TRBV19|-|TRBJ2-5|-|11
CARTDGETQYF
TGTGCCAGGACGGACGGGGAGACCCAGTACTTC
>TRBV18|-|TRBJ2-1|-|13
CASSVIIYNEQFF
TGTGCCAGCTCAGTGATTATCTACAATGAGCAGTTCTTC
>TRBV9|-|TRBJ2-4|-|15
CASSVGAGDKNIQYF
TGTGCCAGCAGCGTCGGGGCAGGGGACAAAAACATTCAGTACTTC